This T cell receptor (beta chain) was observed in a study of cytomegalovirus exposure and HLA in healthy donors. Regarding the study as a whole: In a later analysis, DRB1 alleles had the most associated TCRs; HLA-C alleles the fewest.

A word on this clone: Its cognate antigen is unknown.

This PCR relied on a set of 60 Vbeta primers and 13 Jbeta primers. Assay: immunoSEQ multiplex PCR; the TCRdb copy retains only in-frame clones and omits some. The sample contains some 130,000 clones, about 80% of which appear only once. Sequencing used PBMCs. The source of this sequence is a man younger than 45 in good health and CMV-seronegative.

CDR3 loop: CAGSSNAGDTQYF. The DNA for the CDR3 is TGTGCCGGATCATCCAATGCGGGGGATACGCAGTATTTT. The chain combines TRBV7-2 with TRBJ2-3, with a tentative D call TRBD2 (6 bases). This CDR3 is built from 13 residues. Germline V CDR1 and CDR2: SGHTA, FQGNSA. The germline V and J ends were trimmed by 11 bases and 6 bases, with 18 bases remaining between them. Using reference TRBV7-2 and TRBJ2-3 for the parts outside the CDR3, the full variable domain is GAGVSQSPSNKVTEKGKDVELRCDPISGHTALYWYRQSLGQGLEFLIYFQGNSAPDKSGLPSDRFSAERTGGSVSTLTIQRTQQEDSAVYLCAGSSNAGDTQYFGPGTRLTVL.